The entry below gives a single TCR beta chain sequence along with its context. Its antigen is currently unknown. These data are taken from a study of CD8+CD57+ T cells in acquired aplastic anemia. Whoever was chosen for sequencing had shown CD8+CD57+ cell expansion by flow cytometry. Patients had not yet gotten any therapy when their blood was taken for sampling. Profiling of TCR beta VDJ combinations and CDR3 sequences used genomic DNA as template. MiXCR was run by TCRdb on the reads, yielding one entry per CDR3 protein. This sample has 160,000 or so distinct CDR3 sequences, with less than 50% found just once. Findings of the study overall: CD8+ Simpson's diversity did not differ significantly between patients and controls.

This CDR3 is built from 14 residues. Looked up from germline, CDR1 is SQVTM and CDR2 is ANQGSEA. Germline trimming cut 1 base from V and 6 bases from J; bases unmatched to any gene: 7. Source material: sorted CD4+, CD8+, or CD8+CD57+ T cells (not recorded which) from PBMCs. The receptor was isolated from a human donor with aplastic anemia. V and J are TRBV29-1 and TRBJ1-2, with 8 nucleotides matching TRBD1. Here the CDR3 DNA reads TGCAGCGTTGAAGGCGGTGAGACAGGGGATGGCTACACCTTC. Protein: CSVEGGETGDGYTF.